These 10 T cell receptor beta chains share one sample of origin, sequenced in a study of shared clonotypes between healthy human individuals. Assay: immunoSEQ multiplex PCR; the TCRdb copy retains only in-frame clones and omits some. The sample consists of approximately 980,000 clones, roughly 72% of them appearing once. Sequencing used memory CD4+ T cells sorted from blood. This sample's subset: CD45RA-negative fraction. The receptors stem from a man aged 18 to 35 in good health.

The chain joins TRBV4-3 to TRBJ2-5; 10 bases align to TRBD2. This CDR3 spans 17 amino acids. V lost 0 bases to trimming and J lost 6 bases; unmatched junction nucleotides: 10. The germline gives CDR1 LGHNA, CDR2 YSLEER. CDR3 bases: TGCGCCAGCAGCCAAGATTTGAGCCTAGCGGGAGCAAAGACCCAGTACTTC. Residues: CASSQDLSLAGAKTQYF.

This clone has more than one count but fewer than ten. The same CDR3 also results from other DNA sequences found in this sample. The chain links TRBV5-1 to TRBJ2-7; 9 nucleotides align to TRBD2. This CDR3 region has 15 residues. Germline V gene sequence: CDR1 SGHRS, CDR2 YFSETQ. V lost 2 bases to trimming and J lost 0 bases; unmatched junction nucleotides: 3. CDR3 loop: CASSLGSGGSYEQYF. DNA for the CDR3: TGCGCCAGCAGCTTAGGTAGCGGGGGCTCCTACGAGCAGTACTTC. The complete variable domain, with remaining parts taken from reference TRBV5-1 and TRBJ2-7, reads KAGVTQTPRYLIKTRGQQVTLSCSPISGHRSVSWYQQTPGQGLQFLFEYFSETQRNKGNFPGRFSGRQFSNSRSEMNVSTLELGDSALYLCASSLGSGGSYEQYFGPGTRLTVT.

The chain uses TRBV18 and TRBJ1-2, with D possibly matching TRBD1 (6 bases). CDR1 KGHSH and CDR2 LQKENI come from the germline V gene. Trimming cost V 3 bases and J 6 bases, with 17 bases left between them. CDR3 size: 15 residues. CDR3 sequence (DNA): TGTGCCAGCTCACCCCAAGAGGGCAGGGACAATGGCTACACCTTC. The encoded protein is CASSPQEGRDNGYTF. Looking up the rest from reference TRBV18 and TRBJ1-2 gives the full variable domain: NAGVMQNPRHLVRRRGQEARLRCSPMKGHSHVYWYRQLPEEGLKFMVYLQKENIIDESGMPKERFSAEFPKEGPSILRIQQVVRGDSAAYFCASSPQEGRDNGYTFGSGTRLTVV.

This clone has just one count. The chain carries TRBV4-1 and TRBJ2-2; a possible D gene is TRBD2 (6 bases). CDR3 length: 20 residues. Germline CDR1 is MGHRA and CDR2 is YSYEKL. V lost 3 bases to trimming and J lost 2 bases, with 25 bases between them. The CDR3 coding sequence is TGCGCCAGCAGCCAGAAAATCTACGGAGCAGGAGGGATAAACACCGGGGAGCTGTTTTTT. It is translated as CASSQKIYGAGGINTGELFF.

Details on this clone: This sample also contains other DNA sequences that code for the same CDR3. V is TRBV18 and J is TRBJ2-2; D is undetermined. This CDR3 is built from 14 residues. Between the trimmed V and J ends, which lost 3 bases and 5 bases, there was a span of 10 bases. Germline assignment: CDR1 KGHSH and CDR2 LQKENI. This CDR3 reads CASSPAGSTGELFF. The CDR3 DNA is TGTGCCAGCTCACCGGCAGGATCTACCGGGGAGCTGTTTTTT. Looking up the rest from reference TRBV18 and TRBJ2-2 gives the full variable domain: NAGVMQNPRHLVRRRGQEARLRCSPMKGHSHVYWYRQLPEEGLKFMVYLQKENIIDESGMPKERFSAEFPKEGPSILRIQQVVRGDSAAYFCASSPAGSTGELFFGEGSRLTVL.

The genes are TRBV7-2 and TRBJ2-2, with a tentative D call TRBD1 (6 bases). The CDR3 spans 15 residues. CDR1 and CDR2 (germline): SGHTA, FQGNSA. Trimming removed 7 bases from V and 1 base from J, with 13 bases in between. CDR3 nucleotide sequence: TGTGCCAGCACCCCTCTCAGGGGGAACACCGGGGAGCTGTTTTTT. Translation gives CASTPLRGNTGELFF.

CDR3 sequence (DNA): TGTGCCACATCTGCAGCCTCCTATAATTCACCCCTCCACTTT. This codes for CATSAASYNSPLHF. The chain links TRBV19 to TRBJ1-6; unclear D gene. Trimming pared 10 bases from V and 0 bases from J, leaving 10 bases between. Germline CDR1 reads LNHDA; CDR2 reads SQIVND (reference sequence). The CDR3 loop spans 14 amino acids.

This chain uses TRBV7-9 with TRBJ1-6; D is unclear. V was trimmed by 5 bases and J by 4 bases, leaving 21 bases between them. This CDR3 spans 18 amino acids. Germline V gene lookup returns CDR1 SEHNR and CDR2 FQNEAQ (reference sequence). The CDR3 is CASSQSSASIVYNSPLHF. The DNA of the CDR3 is TGTGCCAGCAGCCAATCTTCGGCATCTATCGTTTATAATTCACCCCTCCACTTT. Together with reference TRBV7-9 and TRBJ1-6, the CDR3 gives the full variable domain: DTGVSQNPRHKITKRGQNVTFRCDPISEHNRLYWYRQTLGQGPEFLTYFQNEAQLEKSRLLSDRFSAERPKGSFSTLEIQRTEQGDSAMYLCASSQSSASIVYNSPLHFGNGTRLTVT.

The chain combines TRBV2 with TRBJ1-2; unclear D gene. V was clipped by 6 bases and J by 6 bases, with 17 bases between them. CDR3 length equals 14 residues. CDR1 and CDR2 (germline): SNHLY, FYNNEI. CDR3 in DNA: TGTGCCAGCAGAGACGACGGAGGAGATAATGGCTACACCTTC. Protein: CASRDDGGDNGYTF.

The CDR3 DNA reads TGTGCCAGCAGGGGACCTGTAGTCTACGAGCAGTACTTC. It yields the protein CASRGPVVYEQYF. The chain recombines TRBV6-5 with TRBJ2-7; D might be TRBD1 or TRBD2, each matching 5 bases. This CDR3 has 13 residues. Germline CDR1 MNHEY, CDR2 SVGAGI. V shed 6 bases and J shed 3 bases, with 12 bases lying between them.